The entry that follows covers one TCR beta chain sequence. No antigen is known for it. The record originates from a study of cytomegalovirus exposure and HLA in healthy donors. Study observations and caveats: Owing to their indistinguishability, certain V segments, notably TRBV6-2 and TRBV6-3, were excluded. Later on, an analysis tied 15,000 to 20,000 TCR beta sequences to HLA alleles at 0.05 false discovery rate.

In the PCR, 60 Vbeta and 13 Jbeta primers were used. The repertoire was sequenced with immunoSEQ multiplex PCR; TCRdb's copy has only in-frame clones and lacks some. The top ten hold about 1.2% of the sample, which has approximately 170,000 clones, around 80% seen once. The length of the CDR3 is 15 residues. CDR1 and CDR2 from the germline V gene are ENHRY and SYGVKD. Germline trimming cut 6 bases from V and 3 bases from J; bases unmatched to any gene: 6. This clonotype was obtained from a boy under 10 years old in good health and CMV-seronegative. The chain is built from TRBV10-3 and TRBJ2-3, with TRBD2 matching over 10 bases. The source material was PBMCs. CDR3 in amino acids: CAISTTSGITDTQYF. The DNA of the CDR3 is TGTGCCATCAGCACTACTAGCGGGATAACAGATACGCAGTATTTT.